Here is one TCR beta chain with its context. The data stem from a study of blood T cell repertoires in COVID-19. About the research overall: COVID-19 samples collected from the United States, Italy and Spain covered acute and convalescent phases. Sample material is recorded as cDNA or gDNA derived from T cells, B-cell-depleted T cells, or PBMCs.

As handled by the study authors: Amplified reference gene primers provided the basis for estimating nucleated cell counts. Here immunoSEQ multiplex PCR was the method, and the copy in TCRdb shows in-frame clones only, minus some. The DNA gave D and trimming, while V, J and clone size come from that table. Found here are over 65,000 clones, over 70% of them singletons; the top ten hold about 12%. The sequencing sample was made of peripheral blood. This TCR was sampled from a middle-aged woman with active or convalescent COVID-19.

The CDR3 sequence: CASSMGGGAGEKLFF. The CDR3 coding sequence is TGTGCCAGCAGTATGGGCGGGGGCGCGGGTGAAAAACTGTTTTTT. This chain connects TRBV7-2 to TRBJ1-4, with D tentatively TRBD1 (6 bases). CDR1 SGHTA and CDR2 FQGNSA come from the germline V gene. The CDR3 contains 15 residues. V shed 6 bases and J shed 7 bases, with 18 bases lying between them.